One sample yielded the 10 T cell receptor beta chains listed below, sequenced in a study of shared clonotypes between healthy human individuals. Using immunoSEQ multiplex PCR, the repertoire was profiled, and TCRdb retains in-frame clones only, with some absent. The sample lists about 1 million clones; about 76% were seen once. Sequencing used memory CD4+ T cells sorted from blood. Subset defined: CD45RA-negative fraction. All receptors derive from a man between 18 and 35 years old in good health.

This clone was seen at least ten times. V usage is TRBV10-3 and J usage is TRBJ2-5; 10 nucleotides align to TRBD2. Germline assignment: CDR1 ENHRY and CDR2 SYGVKD. V shed 6 bases and J 4 bases; nucleotides not matched to a gene: 2. The CDR3 is 13 amino acids. The CDR3 coding sequence is TGTGCCATCAGGGTAGCGGGGGGAGAGACCCAGTACTTC. This codes for CAIRVAGGETQYF.

V is TRBV2 and J is TRBJ2-3, with TRBD2 matching over 8 bases. The CDR3 covers 16 residues. Germline V gene sequence: CDR1 SNHLY, CDR2 FYNNEI. The ends lost 11 bases at V and 0 bases at J; junction bases unmatched: 13. The DNA for the CDR3 is TGTGCCGGTCAGGCGGGGGGTCAAAGAAGCACAGATACGCAGTATTTT. Translated, it gives CAGQAGGQRSTDTQYF.

On this clone: In the same sample, other DNA sequences code for this CDR3. This chain links TRBV5-6 with TRBJ2-2; 9 bases map to TRBD1. Losses at the gene ends were 0 bases for V and 4 bases for J; bases not matched to a gene: 1. The CDR3 runs to 15 residues. CDR1 is SGHDT, CDR2 YYEEEE, per germline. The CDR3 here is CASSLDRGRTGELFF. CDR3 nucleotides: TGTGCCAGCAGCTTGGACAGGGGGCGCACCGGGGAGCTGTTTTTT.

The V gene is TRBV6-1, the J gene TRBJ1-2; D gene ambiguous. Germline-derived CDR1 and CDR2 are MNHNS and SASEGT. V lost 2 bases to trimming and J lost 0 bases, with 16 bases between them. CDR3 size: 17 residues. Here the CDR3 reads CASSENLAGIANYGYTF. CDR3 bases: TGTGCCAGCAGTGAAAATCTTGCGGGGATAGCTAACTATGGCTACACCTTC.

The chain links TRBV6-6 to TRBJ1-1, with a weak D call TRBD1 (5 bases). The CDR3 runs 14 residues. The V end was cut by 3 bases, the J end by 4 bases, with 12 bases between. Per germline, CDR1 MNHNY and CDR2 SVGAGI (reference sequence). CDR3 sequence: CASSYPQGLTEAFF. The CDR3 DNA follows: TGTGCCAGCAGTTATCCGCAGGGACTCACTGAAGCTTTCTTT.

The chain recombines TRBV5-1 with TRBJ2-1; weak D call: TRBD1 (6 bases). The germline V and J ends were trimmed by 4 bases and 7 bases, with 15 bases remaining between them. CDR3 length: 14 amino acids. Germline loops: CDR1 SGHRS, CDR2 YFSETQ. Here the CDR3 DNA reads TGCGCCAGCAGCCCGGACTCCAGGGGAAATGAGCAGTTCTTC. This codes for CASSPDSRGNEQFF.

The CDR3 coding sequence is TGTGCCAGCAGTTTACAGGGATCTGGCAATCAGCCCCAGCATTTT. It is translated as CASSLQGSGNQPQHF. V usage is TRBV2 and J usage is TRBJ1-5; maybe TRBD1 (6 bases). CDR3 size: 15 residues. V was pared by 5 bases and J by 2 bases, with 13 bases between. Germline CDR1 and CDR2: SNHLY and FYNNEI.

This CDR3 is CASSLGVLGTEAFF. CDR3 coding DNA: TGCGCCAGCAGCTTGGGTGTGTTGGGGACTGAAGCTTTCTTT. This rearrangement joins TRBV5-1 to TRBJ1-1; D unclear. Germline assignment: CDR1 SGHRS and CDR2 YFSETQ. V lost 0 bases and J 5 bases, leaving 11 bases between the germline ends. The length of the CDR3 is 14 residues. Using reference TRBV5-1 and TRBJ1-1 for the parts outside the CDR3, the full variable domain is KAGVTQTPRYLIKTRGQQVTLSCSPISGHRSVSWYQQTPGQGLQFLFEYFSETQRNKGNFPGRFSGRQFSNSRSEMNVSTLELGDSALYLCASSLGVLGTEAFFGQGTRLTVV.

This clone appeared many times. The rearrangement uses TRBV5-6 and TRBJ1-3; 7 positions agree with TRBD1. The J segment lost 0 bases and the V segment lost 4 bases, leaving 16 bases of the junction unmatched. Germline V CDR1 and CDR2: SGHDT, YYEEEE. The CDR3 loop spans 19 amino acids. The CDR3 region has the DNA TGTGCCAGCAGCCAATTGGAGGGACAGCGATACCTCTCTGGAAACACCATATATTTT. Protein: CASSQLEGQRYLSGNTIYF.

The genes are TRBV5-1 and TRBJ2-2, with 13 bases matching TRBD2. Germline CDR1 is SGHRS and CDR2 is YFSETQ. With 5 bases clipped from V and 7 bases from J, the junction kept 11 bases outside the gene matches. The CDR3 runs 17 residues. The CDR3 DNA follows: TGCGCCAGCAGTTCCGGGACTAGCGGGATATTCAGCGGGGAGCTGTTTTTT. Translated: CASSSGTSGIFSGELFF.